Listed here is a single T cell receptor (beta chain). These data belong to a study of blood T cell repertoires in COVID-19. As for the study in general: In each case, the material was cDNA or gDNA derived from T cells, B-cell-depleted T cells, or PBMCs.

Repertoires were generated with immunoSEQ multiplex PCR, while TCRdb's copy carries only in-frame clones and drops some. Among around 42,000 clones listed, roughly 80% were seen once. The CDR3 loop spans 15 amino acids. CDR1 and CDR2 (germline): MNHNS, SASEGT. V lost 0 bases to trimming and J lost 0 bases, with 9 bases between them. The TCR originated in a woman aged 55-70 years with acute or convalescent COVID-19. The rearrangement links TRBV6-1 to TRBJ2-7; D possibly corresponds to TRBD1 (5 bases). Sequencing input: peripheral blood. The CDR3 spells CASSEAFDSSYEQYF. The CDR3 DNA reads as TGTGCCAGCAGTGAAGCTTTTGACAGCTCCTACGAGCAGTACTTC.